This T cell receptor (beta chain) was captured in a study of blood T cell repertoires in COVID-19. Study as a whole: Some COVID-19 samples were acute and others convalescent; all came from the United States, Italy and Spain. The analysed material was cDNA or gDNA that came from T cells, B-cell-depleted T cells, or PBMCs.

Enrolled during active infection, Seattle patients were then followed longitudinally. In the source study's methods: Nucleated cell counts were estimated from reference gene primer amplification. Here immunoSEQ multiplex PCR was the method, and the copy in TCRdb shows in-frame clones only, minus some. For V, J and clone size, that table is used; D and trimming come from the DNA. The sample contains 250,000 to 400,000 clones, roughly 90% of which appear only once. This TCR was recovered from a woman aged 25 to 39 with COVID-19, enrolled during active disease. The material sequenced was peripheral blood.

The CDR3 protein is CASSKGTGTSATDTQYF. CDR3 bases: TGTGCCAGTAGTAAAGGGACAGGGACTAGCGCCACAGATACGCAGTATTTT. The rearrangement uses TRBV19 and TRBJ2-3; tentatively, D is TRBD2 (10 bases). The CDR3 spans 17 residues. CDR1 is LNHDA and CDR2 is SQIVND in the germline V gene (reference sequence). Trimming removed 4 bases from V and 2 bases from J, with 19 bases in between.